This TCR beta chain is drawn from a study of Ad26.COV2.S vaccination and SARS-CoV-2 variants. This CDR3 contains 14 residues. Per the germline V gene, CDR1 is KGHDR and CDR2 is SFDVKD. V was pared by 4 bases and J by 6 bases, with 4 bases of the junction left unmatched. This clone was picked up many times. Antigen: not known. The repertoire was sequenced with immunoSEQ multiplex PCR; TCRdb's copy has only in-frame clones and lacks some. This repertoire shows over 130,000 clones, more than 80% found once; its top ten account for 4% to 6%. Study observations and caveats: Vaccinated and placebo-treated recipients had similar non-spike TCR breadth. Reported post-vaccination CD8+ and CD4+ T cell responses to spike showed substantial breadth. Analytic work on TCR breadth and depth might have understated the full extent of total T cell responses. Vaccine recipients showed a spike-specific TCR breadth that was higher than in placebo recipients.

Specimen: peripheral blood, collected after recovery from COVID-19. The chain uses TRBV24-1 and TRBJ1-4; TRBD1 aligns across 7 bases. This receptor was identified in a human donor who had recovered from COVID-19. The CDR3 sequence is CATSDQTGDEKLFF. DNA for the CDR3: TGTGCCACCAGTGACCAAACAGGGGATGAAAAACTGTTTTTT.